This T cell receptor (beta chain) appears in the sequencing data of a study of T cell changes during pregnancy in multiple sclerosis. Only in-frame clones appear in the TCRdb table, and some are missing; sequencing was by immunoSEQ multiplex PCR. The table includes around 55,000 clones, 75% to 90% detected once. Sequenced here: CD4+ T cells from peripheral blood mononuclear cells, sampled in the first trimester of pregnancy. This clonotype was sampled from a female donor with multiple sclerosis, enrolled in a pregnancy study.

CDR3 region: CASSAGYYSGNTIYF. The DNA of the CDR3 is TGTGCCAGCAGCGCAGGGTATTACTCTGGAAACACCATATATTTT. V usage is TRBV7-6 and J usage is TRBJ1-3; D perhaps matches TRBD1 (5 bases). Trimming removed 5 bases from V and 0 bases from J, with 11 bases in between. The CDR3 runs 15 residues. Looked up from germline, CDR1 is SGHVS and CDR2 is FNYEAQ.